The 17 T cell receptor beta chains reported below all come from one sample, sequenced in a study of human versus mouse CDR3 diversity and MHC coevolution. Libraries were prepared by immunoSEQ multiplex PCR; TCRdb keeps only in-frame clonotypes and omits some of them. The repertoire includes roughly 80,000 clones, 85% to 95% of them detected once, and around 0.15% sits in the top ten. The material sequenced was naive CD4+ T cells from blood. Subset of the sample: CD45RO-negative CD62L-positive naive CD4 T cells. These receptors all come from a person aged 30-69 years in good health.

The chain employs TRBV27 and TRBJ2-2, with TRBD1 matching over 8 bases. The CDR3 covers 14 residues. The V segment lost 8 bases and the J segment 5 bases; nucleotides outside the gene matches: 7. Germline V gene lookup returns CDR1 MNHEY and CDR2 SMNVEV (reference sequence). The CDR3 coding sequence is TGTGCCAGCGGTAGGACAGGGTCGACCGGGGAGCTGTTTTTT. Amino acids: CASGRTGSTGELFF.

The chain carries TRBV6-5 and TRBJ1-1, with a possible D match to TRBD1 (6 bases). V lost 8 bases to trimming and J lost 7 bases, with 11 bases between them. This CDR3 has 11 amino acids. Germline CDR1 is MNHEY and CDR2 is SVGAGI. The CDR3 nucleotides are TGTGCCAGCCAGGGAGGGGGTGAAGCTTTCTTT. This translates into CASQGGGEAFF.

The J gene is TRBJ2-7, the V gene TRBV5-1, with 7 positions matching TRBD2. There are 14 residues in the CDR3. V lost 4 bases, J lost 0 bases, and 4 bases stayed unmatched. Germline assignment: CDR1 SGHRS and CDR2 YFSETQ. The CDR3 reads CASSNTGGSYEQYF. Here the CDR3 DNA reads TGCGCCAGCAGCAACACGGGAGGCTCCTACGAGCAGTACTTC.

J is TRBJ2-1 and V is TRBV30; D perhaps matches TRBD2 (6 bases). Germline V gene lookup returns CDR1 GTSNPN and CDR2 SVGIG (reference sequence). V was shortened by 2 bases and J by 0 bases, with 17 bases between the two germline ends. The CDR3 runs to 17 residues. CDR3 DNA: TGTGCCTGGAGTTCGGGCGGGGCGTTAAGCTCCTACAATGAGCAGTTCTTC. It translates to CAWSSGGALSSYNEQFF.

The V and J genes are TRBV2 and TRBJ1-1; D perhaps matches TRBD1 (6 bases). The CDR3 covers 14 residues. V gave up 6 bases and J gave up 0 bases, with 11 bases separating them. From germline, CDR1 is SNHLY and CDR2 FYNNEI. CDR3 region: CASRTTGMNTEAFF. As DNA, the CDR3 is TGTGCCAGCAGGACCACAGGGATGAACACTGAAGCTTTCTTT.

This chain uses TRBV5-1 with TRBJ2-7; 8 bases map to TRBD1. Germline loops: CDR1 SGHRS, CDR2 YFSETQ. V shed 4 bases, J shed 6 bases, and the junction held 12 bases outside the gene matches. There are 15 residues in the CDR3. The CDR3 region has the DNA TGCGCCAGCAGCGTTTCCCGGACAGGGATCGCCGAGCAGTACTTC. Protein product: CASSVSRTGIAEQYF.

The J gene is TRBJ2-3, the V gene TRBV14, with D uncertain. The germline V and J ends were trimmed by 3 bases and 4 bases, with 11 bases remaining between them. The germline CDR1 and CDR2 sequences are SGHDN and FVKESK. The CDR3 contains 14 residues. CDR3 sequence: CASSQGPAADTQYF. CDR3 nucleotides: TGTGCCAGCAGCCAGGGCCCAGCAGCAGATACGCAGTATTTT. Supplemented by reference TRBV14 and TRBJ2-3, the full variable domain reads EAGVTQFPSHSVIEKGQTVTLRCDPISGHDNLYWYRRVMGKEIKFLLHFVKESKQDESGMPNNRFLAERTGGTYSTLKVQPAELEDSGVYFCASSQGPAADTQYFGPGTRLTVL.

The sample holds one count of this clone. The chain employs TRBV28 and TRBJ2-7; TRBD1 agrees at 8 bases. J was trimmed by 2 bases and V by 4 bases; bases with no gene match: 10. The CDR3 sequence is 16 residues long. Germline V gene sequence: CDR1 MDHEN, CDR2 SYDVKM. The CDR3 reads CASSSIGQGSPYEQYF. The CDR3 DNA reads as TGTGCCAGCAGTTCGATCGGACAGGGTTCACCCTACGAGCAGTACTTC.

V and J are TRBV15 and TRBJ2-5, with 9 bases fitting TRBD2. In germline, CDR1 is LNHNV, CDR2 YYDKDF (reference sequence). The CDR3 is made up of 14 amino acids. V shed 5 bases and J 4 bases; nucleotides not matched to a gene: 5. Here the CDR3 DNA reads TGTGCCACCAGCGAGCGGGGGGCCGTAGAGACCCAGTACTTC. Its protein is CATSERGAVETQYF. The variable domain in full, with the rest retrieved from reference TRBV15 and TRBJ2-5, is DAMVIQNPRYQVTQFGKPVTLSCSQTLNHNVMYWYQQKSSQAPKLLFHYYDKDFNNEADTPDNFQSRRPNTSFCFLDIRSPGLGDTAMYLCATSERGAVETQYFGPGTRLLVL.

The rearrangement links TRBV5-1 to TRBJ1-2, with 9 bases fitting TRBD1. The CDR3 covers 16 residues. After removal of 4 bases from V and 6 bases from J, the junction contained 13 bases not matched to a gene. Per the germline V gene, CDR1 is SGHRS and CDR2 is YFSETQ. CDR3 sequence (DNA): TGCGCCAGCAGCCAGGGACAGGGACTAGGTTCTCATGGCTACACCTTC. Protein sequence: CASSQGQGLGSHGYTF.

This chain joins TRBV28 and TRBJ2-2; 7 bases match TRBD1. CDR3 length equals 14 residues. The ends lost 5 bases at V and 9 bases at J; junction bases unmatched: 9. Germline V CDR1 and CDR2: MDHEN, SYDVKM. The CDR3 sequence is CASSVTGEFRELFF. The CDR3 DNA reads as TGTGCCAGCAGTGTAACAGGGGAGTTCCGGGAGCTGTTTTTT.

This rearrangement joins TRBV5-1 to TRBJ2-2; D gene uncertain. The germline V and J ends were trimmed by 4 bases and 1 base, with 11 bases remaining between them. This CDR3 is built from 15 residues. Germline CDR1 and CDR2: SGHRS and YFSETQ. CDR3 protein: CASSELGGNTGELFF. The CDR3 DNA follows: TGCGCCAGCAGCGAGTTAGGCGGGAACACCGGGGAGCTGTTTTTT.

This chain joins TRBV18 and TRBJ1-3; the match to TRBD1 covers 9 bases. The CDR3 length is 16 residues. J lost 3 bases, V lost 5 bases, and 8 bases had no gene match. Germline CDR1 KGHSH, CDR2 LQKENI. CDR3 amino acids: CASSSETGGIGNTIYF. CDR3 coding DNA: TGTGCCAGCTCATCGGAGACAGGGGGTATTGGAAACACCATATATTTT.

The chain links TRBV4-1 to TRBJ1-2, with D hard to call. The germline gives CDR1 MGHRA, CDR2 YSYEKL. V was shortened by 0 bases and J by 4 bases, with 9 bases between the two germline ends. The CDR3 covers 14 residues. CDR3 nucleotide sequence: TGCGCCAGCAGCCAAGACAGGACTCCCTATGGCTACACCTTC. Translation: CASSQDRTPYGYTF.

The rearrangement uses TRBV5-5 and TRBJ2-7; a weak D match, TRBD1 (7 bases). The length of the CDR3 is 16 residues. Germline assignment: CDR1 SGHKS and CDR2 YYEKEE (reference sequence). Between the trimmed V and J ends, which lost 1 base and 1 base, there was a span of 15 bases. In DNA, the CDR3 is TGTGCCAGCAGCTTGTCAGGGGGGTCTGGGTCCTACGAGCAGTACTTC. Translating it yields CASSLSGGSGSYEQYF.

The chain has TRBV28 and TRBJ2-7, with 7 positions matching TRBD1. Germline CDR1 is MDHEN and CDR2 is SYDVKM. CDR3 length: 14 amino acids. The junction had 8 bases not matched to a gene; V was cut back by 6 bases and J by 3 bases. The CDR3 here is CASRGTVPIYEQYF. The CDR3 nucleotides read TGTGCCAGCAGGGGGACAGTCCCCATCTACGAGCAGTACTTC.

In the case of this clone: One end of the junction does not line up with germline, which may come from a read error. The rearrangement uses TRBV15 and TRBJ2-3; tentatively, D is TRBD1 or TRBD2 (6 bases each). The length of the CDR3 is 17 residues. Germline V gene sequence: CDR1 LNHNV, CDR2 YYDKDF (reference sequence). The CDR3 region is CATRRGGMGGRTDTQYF. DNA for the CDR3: TGTGCCACCAGGAGAGGGGGAATGGGGGGACGCACAGATACGCAGTATTTT.